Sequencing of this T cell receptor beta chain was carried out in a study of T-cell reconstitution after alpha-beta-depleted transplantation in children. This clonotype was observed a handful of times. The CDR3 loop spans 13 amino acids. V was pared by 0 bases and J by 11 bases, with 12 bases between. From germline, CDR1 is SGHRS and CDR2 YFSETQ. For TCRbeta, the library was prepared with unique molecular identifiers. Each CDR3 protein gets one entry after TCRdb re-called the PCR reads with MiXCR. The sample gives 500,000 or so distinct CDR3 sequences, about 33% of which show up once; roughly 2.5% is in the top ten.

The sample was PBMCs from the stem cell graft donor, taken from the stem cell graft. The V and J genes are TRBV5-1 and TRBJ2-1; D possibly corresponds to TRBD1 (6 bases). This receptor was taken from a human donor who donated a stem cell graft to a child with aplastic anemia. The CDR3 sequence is CASSLEGEVKQFF. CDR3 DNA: TGCGCCAGCAGCTTGGAGGGGGAAGTTAAGCAGTTCTTC.